This is a list of T cell receptor beta chains from one sample in a study of blood T cell repertoires in COVID-19. Data came from immunoSEQ multiplex PCR; TCRdb stores just in-frame clones and leaves some out. The sample holds approximately 150,000 clones, 83% seen once. Sequencing was performed on peripheral blood. The origin of the receptors is a woman older than 75 with acute or convalescent COVID-19. Both conserved end residues are part of each CDR3. Each record gives: clone size, V gene, J gene, CDR3 protein. Only part of the rows carry a size: once, few, many, or a class if the clone is expanded.

-	TRBV5-8	TRBJ1-4	CASSLGTGAANEKLFF
-	TRBV10-2	TRBJ1-1	CASSESRGNTEAFF
-	TRBV28	TRBJ1-6	CASAEGGVLYSPLHF
-	TRBV28	TRBJ1-5	CASIRSASNQPQHF
-	TRBV29-1	TRBJ1-2	CSVEVLGQGDGYTF
-	TRBV4-1	TRBJ1-6	CASSQDPGRKNSPLHF
-	TRBV28	TRBJ2-1	CASSFEEQQFF
-	TRBV4-1	TRBJ2-1	CASSHPTSGVNNEQFF
few	TRBV10-3	TRBJ1-6	CAISEGDRVSPLHF
-	TRBV12-3/TRBV12-4	TRBJ2-4	CASSRGQGSIQYF
-	TRBV7-9	TRBJ1-3	CASSAGFRNTIYF
-	TRBV30	TRBJ1-1	CAWILGGRNTEAFF
-	TRBV6-2/TRBV6-3	TRBJ2-1	CASSYYGGGTLSSYNEQFF
-	TRBV30	TRBJ1-4	CAWSVGQGAGEKLFF
-	TRBV6-1	TRBJ1-3	CASSEGTGYGNTIYF
-	TRBV30	TRBJ1-1	CAWGRDRAEAFF
few	TRBV10-1	TRBJ2-7	CASGTEGVGPPSYEQYF
-	TRBV13	TRBJ2-2	CASSLQGHGELFF